These 18 T cell receptor beta chains came from one sample sequenced in a study of blood T cell dynamics during melanoma immunotherapy. Sequenced by immunoSEQ multiplex PCR; TCRdb stores in-frame clones only, minus some. The repertoire has 9,000 to 10,000 clones, just over 85% of them found once; the top ten carry around 10%. This sample's time point: pre-treatment baseline. The starting material was blood, obtained from a patient treated with checkpoint blockade. Source of these receptors: a human donor with melanoma.

The rearrangement joins TRBV6-5 to TRBJ2-7, with 11 bases aligning to TRBD1. V gave up 5 bases and J gave up 2 bases; unmatched junction bases: 5. This CDR3 contains 15 residues. Germline loops: CDR1 MNHEY, CDR2 SVGAGI. The CDR3: CASSRSGQGAYEQYF. The DNA for the CDR3 is TGTGCCAGCAGTAGGTCGGGACAGGGGGCCTACGAGCAGTACTTC.

The rearrangement joins TRBV28 to TRBJ1-2; the D gene is possibly TRBD1 (6 bases). The CDR3 is made up of 14 amino acids. Germline CDR1 is MDHEN and CDR2 is SYDVKM. V lost 3 bases, J lost 8 bases, and 16 bases lay in between. The CDR3 DNA reads as TGTGCCAGCAGTTTGGAATGGGGGGGGCACGGCTACACCTTC. Encoded protein: CASSLEWGGHGYTF.

This clone has a single count. The chain is built from TRBV7-2 and TRBJ1-6; D is ambiguous. Deletions cut 1 base from V and 3 bases from J, with 4 bases between. Germline loops: CDR1 SGHTA, CDR2 FQGNSA. The CDR3 has 14 residues. CDR3 DNA sequence: TGTGCCAGCAGCTTAGGCAGCTATAATTCACCCCTCCACTTT. It encodes CASSLGSYNSPLHF.

The chain recombines TRBV6-6 with TRBJ1-1; D is ambiguous. The ends were cut back, 7 bases at V and 0 bases at J, with 18 bases in the middle. Germline CDR1 MNHNY, CDR2 SVGAGI (reference sequence). This CDR3 contains 16 residues. The CDR3 coding sequence is TGTGCCAGCACCTCTCGGCGGAGGGAGCTGAACACTGAAGCTTTCTTT. The encoded protein is CASTSRRRELNTEAFF.

The rearrangement links TRBV7-9 to TRBJ1-6, with no clear D. This CDR3 has 13 residues. Trimming left V 4 bases short and J 14 bases short, with 15 bases between. Looked up from germline, CDR1 is SEHNR and CDR2 is FQNEAQ (reference sequence). In nucleotides, the CDR3 is TGTGCCAGCAGCTCCCACCTTGAAGGTACCCTCCACTTT. It translates to CASSSHLEGTLHF.

The chain uses TRBV5-4 and TRBJ2-2; D tentatively reads TRBD1 or TRBD2 (6 bases each). V shed 0 bases and J shed 4 bases, with 16 bases lying between them. The CDR3 totals 17 residues. The V gene's germline CDR1 is SGHNT and CDR2 YYREEE (reference sequence). The CDR3 coding sequence is TGTGCCAGCAGCTTGGCCGGCGGGACAACATTCACCGGGGAGCTGTTTTTT. It translates to CASSLAGGTTFTGELFF.

The chain is built from TRBV28 and TRBJ1-4, with a weak D call TRBD1 (6 bases). The CDR3 length is 14 residues. The V gene's germline CDR1 is MDHEN and CDR2 SYDVKM. The germline V and J ends were trimmed by 8 bases and 8 bases, with 18 bases remaining between them. CDR3 nucleotides: TGTGCCAGCCGAGAGGGGGGGCAGCGCGAAAAACTGTTTTTT. Translating gives CASREGGQREKLFF. Full variable domain (outside the CDR3, taken from reference TRBV28 and TRBJ1-4): DVKVTQSSRYLVKRTGEKVFLECVQDMDHENMFWYRQDPGLGLRLIYFSYDVKMKEKGDIPEGYSVSREKKERFSLILESASTNQTSMYLCASREGGQREKLFFGSGTQLSVL.

The V and J genes are TRBV5-1 and TRBJ1-2; D not resolved. Germline assignment: CDR1 SGHRS and CDR2 YFSETQ. The germline V and J ends were trimmed by 1 base and 6 bases, with 13 bases remaining between them. The CDR3 extends over 14 amino acids. In DNA form, the CDR3 reads TGCGCCAGCAGCTTGCAGCCGGTTGTGGATGGCTACACCTTC. The encoded protein is CASSLQPVVDGYTF. The entire variable domain, with the rest obtained from reference TRBV5-1 and TRBJ1-2, is as follows: KAGVTQTPRYLIKTRGQQVTLSCSPISGHRSVSWYQQTPGQGLQFLFEYFSETQRNKGNFPGRFSGRQFSNSRSEMNVSTLELGDSALYLCASSLQPVVDGYTFGSGTRLTVV.

This rearrangement joins TRBV7-8 to TRBJ2-1, with 9 bases lining up with TRBD2. CDR1 and CDR2 from the germline V gene are SGHVS and FQNEAQ. The CDR3 has 16 residues. J was trimmed by 8 bases and V by 0 bases; bases with no gene match: 8. CDR3 region: CASSLAIAGGPYEQFF. In DNA, the CDR3 is TGTGCCAGCAGCTTAGCGATCGCGGGGGGGCCTTATGAGCAGTTCTTC.

This clone was counted between two and nine times. The chain combines TRBV28 with TRBJ1-4; D not resolved. Germline CDR1 reads MDHEN; CDR2 reads SYDVKM. V was shortened by 7 bases and J by 8 bases, with 14 bases between the two germline ends. The CDR3 is 13 amino acids. Here the CDR3 DNA reads TGTGCCAGCACACGGGCTGCTAGGGAAAAACTGTTTTTT. Protein sequence: CASTRAAREKLFF.

The rearrangement joins TRBV5-1 to TRBJ1-1; D not certain. CDR3 length equals 15 residues. The germline V gene has CDR1 SGHRS and CDR2 YFSETQ. Trimming removed 0 bases at V and 1 base at J, with 10 bases between. The CDR3 nucleotides read TGCGCCAGCAGCTTGGGAGGAGCTTCGAACACTGAAGCTTTCTTT. Protein product: CASSLGGASNTEAFF.

CDR3 sequence (DNA): TGTGCCTGGAGTCCCTTGGCCCCGACTGCGGAGACCCAGTACTTC. Translating it yields CAWSPLAPTAETQYF. V usage is TRBV30 and J usage is TRBJ2-5; D remains ambiguous. Germline CDR1 is GTSNPN and CDR2 is SVGIG (reference sequence). The CDR3 sequence is 15 residues long. V was pared by 2 bases and J by 5 bases, with 18 bases between.

The chain carries TRBV6-1 and TRBJ2-7; 8 positions match TRBD2. V trimming: 6 bases; J trimming: 2 bases; junction bases outside the gene matches: 6. This CDR3 is 14 amino acids long. The germline V gene encodes CDR1 MNHNS and CDR2 SASEGT. CDR3 bases: TGTGCCAGCAGCCAAGCGGGGGCGACCTACGAGCAGTACTTC. Encoded protein: CASSQAGATYEQYF.

The chain employs TRBV6-1 and TRBJ2-7; D is ambiguous. This CDR3 comprises 13 residues. Germline lookup yields CDR1 MNHNS and CDR2 SASEGT. V lost 8 bases and J 0 bases, leaving 11 bases between the germline ends. The CDR3 DNA is TGTGCCAGCTCGAAATGGGGCTCCTACGAGCAGTACTTC. As protein: CASSKWGSYEQYF.

The gene calls are TRBV19 and TRBJ2-2; D remains ambiguous. V was trimmed by 4 bases and J by 2 bases, leaving 8 bases between them. The CDR3 length is 14 residues. Germline V gene sequence: CDR1 LNHDA, CDR2 SQIVND (reference sequence). CDR3 sequence reads: CASSRYRNTGELFF. CDR3 DNA sequence: TGTGCCAGTAGTAGGTACAGAAACACCGGGGAGCTGTTTTTT.

V usage is TRBV10-3 and J usage is TRBJ2-7, with 11 bases fitting TRBD1. J was trimmed by 2 bases and V by 0 bases; bases with no gene match: 3. The CDR3 contains 16 residues. Germline V gene sequence: CDR1 ENHRY, CDR2 SYGVKD. The chain's CDR3 is CAISESSGQGAYEQYF. CDR3 nucleotides: TGTGCCATCAGTGAGTCTTCGGGACAGGGGGCCTACGAGCAGTACTTC.

This clone turned up a few times. V usage is TRBV7-8 and J usage is TRBJ2-3; perhaps TRBD2 as D (6 bases). Trimming stripped 1 base from V and 6 bases from J, with 11 bases between. CDR3 length: 14 amino acids. Germline V lookup: CDR1 SGHVS, CDR2 FQNEAQ. In nucleotides, the CDR3 is TGTGCCAGCAGCTTAGTTTTGGCGGGGGATACGCAGTATTTT. It yields the protein CASSLVLAGDTQYF.

The chain couples TRBV11-1 to TRBJ1-1, with 7 bases that match TRBD1. V gave up 5 bases and J gave up 1 base; unmatched junction bases: 4. This CDR3 contains 14 residues. CDR1 and CDR2 from the germline V gene are SGHAT and FQDESV (reference sequence). The CDR3 protein is CASSHWTGNTEAFF. DNA of the CDR3: TGTGCCAGCAGCCACTGGACAGGGAACACTGAAGCTTTCTTT.